This T cell receptor beta chain was found in a study of cytomegalovirus exposure and HLA in healthy donors. The overall study: In a later analysis, the roughly 110 validation repertoires were reported to have used the same platform as the roughly 600 first-cohort repertoires. General study findings and limits: TCR beta chains numbering some 150 were designated cytomegalovirus-associated. Subsequent analysis of the 120 or so validation repertoires found a tendency for first-cohort TCR clusters to co-occur. The study found most TCR sequences rare, yet found some public TCRs in many donors.

Of note for this clone: Its antigen is currently unknown.

Sequencing was performed with immunoSEQ multiplex PCR; in TCRdb, only in-frame clones are kept and a portion is missing. This table holds some 330,000 clones, roughly 88% found once. CDR1 is LNHNV, CDR2 YYDKDF, per germline (reference sequence). The CDR3 runs 16 residues. J gave up 7 bases and V 4 bases, and 12 bases lay outside the gene matches. The sequencing sample was made of PBMCs. This clonotype was sampled from a woman aged 18-29 years in good health and CMV-seronegative. The chain uses TRBV15 and TRBJ2-4, with 8 nucleotides matching TRBD2. Written as DNA, the CDR3 is TGTGCCACCAGCACGCGAGCGGGAGATCACGGGAACATTCAGTACTTC. It codes for CATSTRAGDHGNIQYF. The full variable domain, in which reference TRBV15 and TRBJ2-4 provide the parts outside the CDR3, is DAMVIQNPRYQVTQFGKPVTLSCSQTLNHNVMYWYQQKSSQAPKLLFHYYDKDFNNEADTPDNFQSRRPNTSFCFLDIRSPGLGDTAMYLCATSTRAGDHGNIQYFGAGTRLSVL.